This T cell receptor beta chain originates from a study of CD8 T cells in ankylosing spondylitis. Study results and limitations: In peripheral blood, disease-linked CD8+ clones occurred at relatively low frequencies.

Each TCR beta library was made by quantitative 5'-RACE that incorporated molecular barcodes. TCRdb re-analysed the 5' RACE reads in MiXCR, keeping a single row per CDR3 protein. There are about 260,000 distinct CDR3 sequences in the sample; roughly 20% occur only once, and roughly 8% lies in the top ten. The sample holds a few counts of this clonotype. Its antigen is unknown. The sequencing input was blood, either unsorted or a sorted T cell fraction (not recorded which). The sequence was obtained from a male donor with ankylosing spondylitis or in good health (not recorded which).

The CDR3 sequence: CSSVPGGETQYF. CDR3 bases: TGCAGCTCCGTTCCGGGGGGGGAGACCCAGTACTTC. V usage is TRBV29-1 and J usage is TRBJ2-5, with TRBD2 identical over 8 bases. From germline, CDR1 is SQVTM and CDR2 ANQGSEA. CDR3 length: 12 residues. V shed 8 bases and J 5 bases; nucleotides not matched to a gene: 7.